Listed here are 17 T cell receptor beta chains from one sample, sequenced in a study of CD8 T cells in ankylosing spondylitis. Each CDR3 protein is one row after TCRdb ran MiXCR on the 5' RACE reads. There are 100,000 to 150,000 distinct CDR3 sequences in the sample; around 13% occur only once, and about 2.7% lies in the top ten. The specimen was blood, either unsorted or a sorted T cell fraction (not recorded which). The origin of the receptors is a female donor with ankylosing spondylitis or in good health (not recorded which).

To note about this clonotype: This CDR3 is missing its conserved last phenylalanine or tryptophan, likely due to a read error. The chain employs TRBV7-9 and TRBJ2-2; TRBD2 agrees at 12 bases. The length of the CDR3 is 16 residues. V lost 5 bases, J lost 0 bases, and 1 base stayed unmatched. Germline CDR1 SEHNR, CDR2 FQNEAQ (reference sequence). CDR3 in amino acids: CASSRTSGANTGELFL. The CDR3 nucleotides read TGTGCCAGCAGCCGGACTAGCGGGGCGAACACCGGGGAGCTGTTTTTG.

The V gene is TRBV5-1, the J gene TRBJ2-3; D gene uncertain. Between the trimmed V and J ends, which lost 7 bases and 3 bases, there was a span of 15 bases. The germline V gene has CDR1 SGHRS and CDR2 YFSETQ. CDR3 length: 14 amino acids. The CDR3, as DNA: TGCGCCAGCGCAGTGGCAGGTCCGACAGATACGCAGTATTTT. Its protein is CASAVAGPTDTQYF.

The sample holds many counts of this clonotype. Here the CDR3 reads CSADDLGEQYF. The CDR3 nucleotides read TGCAGTGCTGACGACCTCGGCGAGCAGTACTTC. The chain is built from TRBV20-1 and TRBJ2-7; D remains ambiguous. The V end was cut by 5 bases, the J end by 6 bases, with 11 bases between. The CDR3 spans 11 residues. Germline V CDR1 and CDR2: DFQATT, SNEGSKA (reference sequence).

This clonotype was observed a handful of times. The chain couples TRBV29-1 to TRBJ2-6; D not certain. V was pared by 0 bases and J by 16 bases, with 7 bases between. Looked up from germline, CDR1 is SQVTM and CDR2 is ANQGSEA. This CDR3 has 10 amino acids. CDR3 protein: CSVEEGGLTF. CDR3 in DNA: TGCAGCGTTGAAGAAGGCGGACTGACTTTC.

V and J are TRBV30 and TRBJ1-2; D gene uncertain. CDR3 length: 11 residues. Trimming left V 1 base short and J 1 base short, with 1 base between. CDR1 is GTSNPN and CDR2 is SVGIG in the germline V gene (reference sequence). DNA for the CDR3: TGTGCCTGGAGTGGTAACTATGGCTACACCTTC. Its translation: CAWSGNYGYTF.

This clonotype was recorded at least ten times. This rearrangement joins TRBV3-1 to TRBJ2-2; D is possibly TRBD1 (6 bases). The germline CDR1 and CDR2 sequences are LGHDT and YNNKEL (reference sequence). The CDR3 is made up of 17 amino acids. Between the trimmed V and J ends, which lost 2 bases and 0 bases, there was a span of 13 bases. Written as DNA, the CDR3 is TGTGCCAGCAGCCAAAATTCAGGGGCCCCGAACACCGGGGAGCTGTTTTTT. This sequence encodes CASSQNSGAPNTGELFF.

Remarks on this clonotype: Given a much more abundant clone one base away, this may be a read error. CDR3 loop: CSASREANQPQHF. In DNA form, the CDR3 reads TGCAGTGCTAGTAGGGAGGCCAATCAGCCCCAGCATTTT. The chain couples TRBV20-1 to TRBJ1-5; the D is unclear. Germline CDR1 and CDR2: DFQATT and SNEGSKA (reference sequence). The CDR3 runs to 13 residues. Trimming removed 3 bases from V and 3 bases from J, with 9 bases in between.

This clonotype occurred a few times. The rearrangement links TRBV18 to TRBJ2-2; D possibly corresponds to TRBD2 (5 bases). V was pared by 4 bases and J by 0 bases, with 12 bases between. There are 16 residues in the CDR3. Germline values: CDR1 KGHSH, CDR2 LQKENI. The CDR3 loop reads CASSLRGETNTGELFF. CDR3 coding DNA: TGTGCCAGCTCACTACGGGGTGAGACGAACACCGGGGAGCTGTTTTTT.

This clonotype was counted only a few times. The chain links TRBV7-9 to TRBJ1-5, with D possibly TRBD1 on 6 matching bases. V lost 4 bases to trimming and J lost 1 base, with 11 bases between them. The CDR3 covers 15 residues. Germline CDR1 SEHNR, CDR2 FQNEAQ (reference sequence). The CDR3 loop is CASSSRQESNQPQHF. The CDR3, as DNA: TGTGCCAGCAGCTCCAGACAGGAGAGCAATCAGCCCCAGCATTTT.

The table lists this clonotype with many counts. The chain links TRBV20-1 to TRBJ2-1; 7 nucleotides match TRBD2. Germline CDR1 reads DFQATT; CDR2 reads SNEGSKA (reference sequence). The CDR3 spans 17 residues. V was clipped by 5 bases and J by 2 bases; unmatched bases: 15. CDR3 residues: CSALDRSSGDTYNEQFF. CDR3 bases: TGCAGTGCTTTAGACAGATCTAGCGGAGATACCTACAATGAGCAGTTCTTC.

V is TRBV5-1 and J is TRBJ2-5, with TRBD1 as a possible D gene (5 bases). Germline values: CDR1 SGHRS, CDR2 YFSETQ. Deletions cut 0 bases from V and 2 bases from J, with 14 bases between. The CDR3 has 16 residues. Here the CDR3 DNA reads TGCGCCAGCAGCTTGGTCAGGGATGGTCCTCAAGAGACCCAGTACTTC. Translated, it gives CASSLVRDGPQETQYF.

This clonotype appeared a few times. CDR3 residues: CASRFNSGGPNNEQFF. CDR3 DNA sequence: TGTGCCAGCAGATTCAATAGCGGGGGGCCGAACAATGAGCAGTTCTTC. The V gene is TRBV28, the J gene TRBJ2-1; the match to TRBD2 covers 10 bases. Germline trimming cut 6 bases from V and 5 bases from J; bases unmatched to any gene: 10. From germline, CDR1 is MDHEN and CDR2 SYDVKM. This CDR3 spans 16 amino acids.

This clonotype was seen more than once but under ten times. The J gene is TRBJ2-3, the V gene TRBV7-8, with TRBD1 as a possible D gene (5 bases). This CDR3 has 14 amino acids. From germline, CDR1 is SGHVS and CDR2 FQNEAQ. V lost 5 bases and J lost 4, with 13 bases in between. The CDR3 DNA is TGTGCCAGCAGCCCAACCCCAGGGCCAGATACGCAGTATTTT. Its translation is CASSPTPGPDTQYF. Complete variable domain (other parts from reference TRBV7-8 and TRBJ2-3): GAGVSQSPRYKVAKRGQDVALRCDPISGHVSLFWYQQALGQGPEFLTYFQNEAQLDKSGLPSDRFFAERPEGSVSTLKIQRTQQEDSAVYLCASSPTPGPDTQYFGPGTRLTVL.

This clonotype was seen at least ten times. The V and J genes are TRBV20-1 and TRBJ1-2, with 7 bases that match TRBD1. Germline lookup yields CDR1 DFQATT and CDR2 SNEGSKA (reference sequence). Trimming removed 3 bases from V and 2 bases from J; junction bases left unmatched: 6. This CDR3 has 14 amino acids. DNA of the CDR3: TGCAGTGCTAGCATGGGGACAGCGAACTATGGCTACACCTTC. The encoded protein is CSASMGTANYGYTF.

This clonotype came up many times. The CDR3 nucleotides read TGCGCCAGCAGCTATCAGGGTGGGACAGATACGCAGTATTTT. Its translation: CASSYQGGTDTQYF. This chain joins TRBV5-1 and TRBJ2-3; maybe TRBD1 (5 bases). Trimming took 3 bases from V and 3 from J, leaving 11 bases between them. Germline lookup yields CDR1 SGHRS and CDR2 YFSETQ. The CDR3 loop spans 14 amino acids.

V and J are TRBV20-1 and TRBJ2-7; no clear D gene. This CDR3 has 12 amino acids. The germline V gene encodes CDR1 DFQATT and CDR2 SNEGSKA (reference sequence). V dropped 3 bases and J dropped 3 bases, with 9 bases sitting between them. CDR3 nucleotide sequence: TGCAGTGCTAGGCGCGAGATCTACGAGCAGTACTTC. It translates to CSARREIYEQYF.

This clonotype was seen more than once but under ten times. The CDR3 region has the DNA TGTGCCAGCAGCTTCGGAGCGGGTGTCGATACGCAGTATTTT. This codes for CASSFGAGVDTQYF. This chain connects TRBV5-6 to TRBJ2-3, with D possibly TRBD2 on 6 matching bases. The CDR3 contains 14 residues. CDR1 and CDR2 (germline): SGHDT, YYEEEE. The V gene lost 2 bases and the J gene lost 6 bases, with 13 bases spanning the gap.